This T cell receptor (beta chain) was documented in a study of low-dose radiotherapy and immunotherapy resistance in tumors. Germline assignment: CDR1 LGHDT and CDR2 YNNKEL (reference sequence). Germline trimming cut 5 bases from V and 3 bases from J; bases unmatched to any gene: 4. The CDR3 runs to 13 residues. Primers targeting TRAV and TRBV primed first-strand cDNA, covering alpha and beta chains. TCRs were put through around 20 PCR cycles of amplification with Phusion. A constant-region primer and the V-primer adapter served as the primer pair. TCRdb re-called the reads through MiXCR, storing one row per CDR3 protein. The top ten clones hold 5.7% of a sample with 57,000 or so distinct CDR3 sequences, around 27% of them seen once. The time point was: before trial treatment. In this sample, this clonotype turned up many times.

This chain links TRBV3-1 with TRBJ2-7, with 7 bases that match TRBD1. This TCR came from a male donor with prostate cancer. The sample consisted of PBMCs, taken before treatment. This CDR3 is CASSIGQVYEQYF. The CDR3 coding sequence is TGTGCCAGCAGCATCGGACAGGTCTACGAGCAGTACTTC.